Detailed here is one T cell receptor beta chain. Which antigen it targets is not known. No qualities accompany the bases; no much larger clone lies one base away. The run used an Illumina HiSeq 1500. TCRdb ran its own pipeline on the public reads, namely fastp trimming at Q25 and MiXCR clone calling, and kept in-frame beta chains. Rows are unified per CDR3 protein, each entry keeping the most common DNA and genes. The table for this sample lists some 150,000 distinct CDR3 sequences; roughly a quarter of them were counted only once. The top ten clones comprise 9.5% to 12% of the sample. The entry originates in a study of T cell repertoires in cytomegalovirus infection (dated by TCRdb to about 2019). About the investigation overall: Donor HLA type was relevant to the analysis, because carriage of CMV infection together with the matching HLA type was indicated by public TCR beta signatures.

Results and caveats for the whole study, not just this receptor: The ex vivo response was dominated by HLA-C-restricted CMV-specific TCR beta clonotypes, which also provided the single most frequent clonotype in two of eight donors. Cumulative frequency of public TCR beta family members discriminated carriers of CMV infection plus the relevant HLA type in this cohort and an independent approximately 370-donor cohort.

For CDR1 and CDR2, the germline V gene lists SGHVS and FNYEAQ. The junction shows trimming of 4 bases on V and 5 bases on J, plus 16 bases between the germline ends. Including the terminal cysteine and phenylalanine, the CDR3 comprises 15 residues. The kept DNA is CDR3 alone, 45 bases in frame from the first base. The chain is made from TRBV7-6 and TRBJ2-3, with TRBD2 perhaps the D gene, on 6 matching bases. This clonotype originated in a human donor in good health (CMV status not recorded). Some clones in this sample may be carry-over from other donors' samples. Input material: PBMCs. The DNA sequence reads TGTGCCAGCAGCTCAAAACCTTCCGGGGGAGATACGCAGTATTTT. This codes for CASSSKPSGGDTQYF.